The 30 T cell receptor beta chains below were found in one sample sequenced in a study of STAT3 mutations in large granular lymphocyte leukemia. Broader study findings: Every T-cell large granular lymphocyte leukemia patient had at least one immunodominant TCR beta clonotype.

Data came from immunoSEQ multiplex PCR; TCRdb stores just in-frame clones and leaves some out. Seen here are roughly 11,000 clones, 76% observed once, and the top ten hold around 48%. Their target antigens are unknown. Sequencing was carried out using peripheral blood mononuclear cells. Receptor source: a man in his fifties or sixties with T-cell large granular lymphocyte leukemia. Some clones in this sample may be carry-over from other donors' samples.

The gene calls are TRBV7-9 and TRBJ1-2; D gene unclear. The CDR3 is 13 amino acids. Trimming took 0 bases from V and 4 from J, leaving 6 bases between them. CDR1 is SEHNR, CDR2 FQNEAQ, per germline (reference sequence). In nucleotides, the CDR3 is TGTGCCAGCAGCTTAGCGGGCTCCTATGGCTACACCTTC. Protein sequence: CASSLAGSYGYTF.

This chain links TRBV25-1 with TRBJ2-6; no reliable D call. The CDR3 length is 13 residues. Germline CDR1 MGHDK, CDR2 SYGVNS. V lost 9 bases to trimming and J lost 0 bases, with 6 bases between them. CDR3 residues: CASCYSGANVLTF. The CDR3 DNA follows: TGTGCCAGTTGTTACTCTGGGGCCAACGTCCTGACTTTC.

The chain carries TRBV14 and TRBJ1-2; D possibly corresponds to TRBD1 (5 bases). The germline V gene encodes CDR1 SGHDN and CDR2 FVKESK. This CDR3 region has 15 residues. The V end lost 3 bases, the J end lost 4 bases, and 15 bases lay between the germline ends. CDR3 in DNA: TGTGCCAGCAGCCACGGAAAGCAGGGTGCCTATGGCTACACCTTC. Protein: CASSHGKQGAYGYTF. Variable domain in full (rest from reference TRBV14 and TRBJ1-2): EAGVTQFPSHSVIEKGQTVTLRCDPISGHDNLYWYRRVMGKEIKFLLHFVKESKQDESGMPNNRFLAERTGGTYSTLKVQPAELEDSGVYFCASSHGKQGAYGYTFGSGTRLTVV.

The genes are TRBV10-3 and TRBJ1-1, with no clear D. This CDR3 comprises 13 residues. V was pared by 5 bases and J by 3 bases, with 10 bases between. CDR1 and CDR2 from the germline V gene are ENHRY and SYGVKD. The CDR3, as DNA: TGTGCCATCAGTCCGGGGATGTACACTGAAGCTTTCTTT. Translating gives CAISPGMYTEAFF.

This clone was observed a single time. This chain connects TRBV6-5 to TRBJ2-7, with 10 bases lining up with TRBD2. This CDR3 has 14 residues. V was clipped by 5 bases and J by 0 bases; unmatched bases: 1. Germline loops: CDR1 MNHEY, CDR2 SVGAGI. CDR3 loop: CASSPSGSSYEQYF. The CDR3 region has the DNA TGTGCCAGCAGTCCTAGCGGGAGCTCCTACGAGCAGTACTTC.

V gene TRBV5-1 combines with J gene TRBJ1-2; a possible D gene is TRBD1 (5 bases). Between the trimmed V and J ends, which lost 5 bases and 6 bases, there was a span of 20 bases. The germline gives CDR1 SGHRS, CDR2 YFSETQ. The CDR3 loop spans 15 amino acids. The CDR3 DNA sequence: TGCGCCAGCAGTCCCGGGACTCCGGGGATCGATGGCTACACCTTC. It yields the protein CASSPGTPGIDGYTF.

The CDR3 reads CASSIPGPRYEQYF. DNA for the CDR3: TGTGCCAGTAGTATACCGGGACCTCGCTACGAGCAGTACTTC. The rearrangement links TRBV19 to TRBJ2-7; D tentatively fits TRBD1 or TRBD2 (5 bases each). This CDR3 is 14 amino acids long. V was cut by 2 bases and J by 3 bases, with 11 bases left in between. Germline assignment: CDR1 LNHDA and CDR2 SQIVND (reference sequence). The full variable domain, rest sourced from reference TRBV19 and TRBJ2-7, is DGGITQSPKYLFRKEGQNVTLSCEQNLNHDAMYWYRQDPGQGLRLIYYSQIVNDFQKGDIAEGYSVSREKKESFPLTVTSAQKNPTAFYLCASSIPGPRYEQYFGPGTRLTVT.

This chain uses TRBV6-4 with TRBJ2-3; TRBD2 matches at 10 bases. V lost 7 bases, J lost 4 bases, and 2 bases stayed unmatched. Germline CDR1 and CDR2: MRHNA and SNTAGT. The CDR3 contains 13 residues. CDR3 coding DNA: TGTGCCAGCACTAGCGGGAGCGCAGATACGCAGTATTTT. It yields the protein CASTSGSADTQYF.

The genes are TRBV7-9 and TRBJ2-3; 10 bases line up with TRBD2. Trimming removed 2 bases from V and 0 bases from J; junction bases left unmatched: 5. Looked up from germline, CDR1 is SEHNR and CDR2 is FQNEAQ (reference sequence). The CDR3 has 17 amino acids. CDR3 nucleotide sequence: TGTGCCAGCAGCTTACCGCGACTAGCGGGCAGCACAGATACGCAGTATTTT. Amino acids: CASSLPRLAGSTDTQYF.

The chain employs TRBV5-1 and TRBJ2-6; D tentatively fits TRBD1 or TRBD2 (5 bases each). The CDR3 is made up of 16 amino acids. V gave up 4 bases and J gave up 0 bases, with 11 bases separating them. Germline V gives CDR1 SGHRS, CDR2 YFSETQ. CDR3 sequence (DNA): TGCGCCAGCAGCCGGGACCTGGGCTCTGGGGCCAACGTCCTGACTTTC. Translating it yields CASSRDLGSGANVLTF. The whole variable domain, filled in from reference TRBV5-1 and TRBJ2-6, reads KAGVTQTPRYLIKTRGQQVTLSCSPISGHRSVSWYQQTPGQGLQFLFEYFSETQRNKGNFPGRFSGRQFSNSRSEMNVSTLELGDSALYLCASSRDLGSGANVLTFGAGSRLTVL.

This rearrangement joins TRBV7-2 to TRBJ2-3, with TRBD2 identical over 15 bases. The germline V gene encodes CDR1 SGHTA and CDR2 FQGNSA. This CDR3 has 17 residues. V lost 1 base and J lost 6; bases outside the gene matches: 5. DNA for the CDR3: TGTGCCAGCAGCTTAGTGGGACTAGCGGGAGGACAGGATACGCAGTATTTT. Translated: CASSLVGLAGGQDTQYF.

The J gene is TRBJ1-1, the V gene TRBV30; tentative D call: TRBD1 (5 bases). This CDR3 has 13 amino acids. Trimming cost V 4 bases and J 5 bases, with 14 bases left between them. Germline CDR1 GTSNPN, CDR2 SVGIG (reference sequence). As DNA, the CDR3 is TGTGCCTGGACTGTGGGGGTCGGGACTGAAGCTTTCTTT. This encodes CAWTVGVGTEAFF.

The rearrangement links TRBV7-9 to TRBJ2-3; D is uncertain. In germline, CDR1 is SEHNR, CDR2 FQNEAQ (reference sequence). This CDR3 is built from 12 residues. Between the trimmed V and J ends, which lost 3 bases and 6 bases, there was a span of 7 bases. Written as DNA, the CDR3 is TGTGCCAGCAGCTTTTCGCCGGATACGCAGTATTTT. This encodes CASSFSPDTQYF.

Sample share makes this clone medium-sized (0.01 to 0.1%). The rearrangement uses TRBV6-6 and TRBJ1-1, with D possibly TRBD1 on 5 matching bases. The CDR3 is made up of 15 amino acids. Germline V CDR1 and CDR2: MNHNY, SVGAGI (reference sequence). Trimming removed 5 bases from V and 0 bases from J, with 13 bases in between. The DNA of the CDR3 is TGTGCCAGCAGTGGCAAAGGGACCATGAACACTGAAGCTTTCTTT. It codes for CASSGKGTMNTEAFF.

In this sample, this clone turned up once. The V gene is TRBV4-1, the J gene TRBJ2-5, with TRBD1 as a possible D gene (5 bases). Between the trimmed V and J ends, which lost 2 bases and 0 bases, there was a span of 10 bases. CDR3 size: 15 residues. From germline, CDR1 is MGHRA and CDR2 YSYEKL. CDR3 in amino acids: CASSQTFRDQETQYF. The DNA of the CDR3 is TGCGCCAGCAGCCAAACGTTCAGGGACCAAGAGACCCAGTACTTC.

There are a few counts of this clone. The chain is built from TRBV7-3 and TRBJ2-3, with D uncertain. V dropped 0 bases and J dropped 4 bases, with 5 bases sitting between them. The CDR3 covers 13 residues. Germline assignment: CDR1 SGHTA and CDR2 FQGTGA. The CDR3 nucleotides are TGTGCCAGCAGCTTAACAGGGCCAGATACGCAGTATTTT. Translation gives CASSLTGPDTQYF.

This rearrangement joins TRBV27 to TRBJ2-1, with 9 nucleotides matching TRBD2. Unmatched junction bases numbered 16, after V lost 6 bases and J lost 4 bases. CDR3 length: 18 amino acids. From germline, CDR1 is MNHEY and CDR2 SMNVEV (reference sequence). The CDR3 DNA reads as TGTGCCAGCAGCCCATGGGGAGACGGGGCGGGAGGGTACAATGAGCAGTTCTTC. It codes for CASSPWGDGAGGYNEQFF.

The V and J genes are TRBV29-1 and TRBJ1-1; D may be TRBD1 (5 bases). The CDR3 spans 15 residues. V gave up 3 bases and J gave up 5 bases, with 19 bases separating them. CDR1 and CDR2 from the germline V gene are SQVTM and ANQGSEA. DNA of the CDR3: TGCAGCGTTGACAAGACGGCCGGGGGAGGAACTGAAGCTTTCTTT. It encodes CSVDKTAGGGTEAFF. Based on the CDR3 plus reference TRBV29-1 and TRBJ1-1, the full variable domain is SAVISQKPSRDICQRGTSLTIQCQVDSQVTMMFWYRQQPGQSLTLIATANQGSEATYESGFVIDKFPISRPNLTFSTLTVSNMSPEDSSIYLCSVDKTAGGGTEAFFGQGTRLTVV.

This clone has a handful of counts. V usage is TRBV18 and J usage is TRBJ1-5; D gene uncertain. Germline values: CDR1 KGHSH, CDR2 LQKENI. This CDR3 spans 13 amino acids. The V and J ends lost 6 bases and 8 bases respectively, with 14 bases between them. CDR3: CASSDRGRKPQHF. For the CDR3, the DNA is TGTGCCAGCTCCGACCGAGGGCGCAAGCCCCAGCATTTT.

V and J are TRBV28 and TRBJ2-7; no clear D. The germline CDR1 and CDR2 sequences are MDHEN and SYDVKM. Trimming shortened V by 3 bases and J by 0 bases, and 6 bases separated the two germline ends. The CDR3 is made up of 13 amino acids. The CDR3, as DNA: TGTGCCAGCAGTTTGAGGATCTCCTACGAGCAGTACTTC. Protein product: CASSLRISYEQYF.

The genes are TRBV7-9 and TRBJ2-2, with 7 bases fitting TRBD2. Germline loops: CDR1 SEHNR, CDR2 FQNEAQ (reference sequence). The CDR3 has 16 amino acids. V lost 5 bases to trimming and J lost 6 bases; unmatched junction nucleotides: 12. Written as DNA, the CDR3 is TGTGCCAGCAGCCAACTACGGTGGGAGGGCCCCGGGGAGCTGTTTTTT. Its translation: CASSQLRWEGPGELFF.

This clone turned up a few times. This chain links TRBV7-3 with TRBJ2-5; D is possibly TRBD2 (5 bases). V lost 5 bases and J 3 bases, leaving 13 bases between the germline ends. From germline, CDR1 is SGHTA and CDR2 FQGTGA. This CDR3 has 14 amino acids. The CDR3 DNA sequence: TGTGCCAGCAGCCCCGGACCCGGGGAAGAGACCCAGTACTTC. The encoded protein is CASSPGPGEETQYF.

A few counts support this clone. The V and J genes are TRBV11-2 and TRBJ2-1; 7 bases line up with TRBD2. Germline CDR1 and CDR2: SGHAT and FQNNGV. The V and J ends lost 1 base and 6 bases, in that order; junction bases with no gene match: 6. This CDR3 comprises 15 residues. The CDR3: CASSLASGKGNEQFF. In DNA, the CDR3 is TGTGCCAGCAGCTTAGCCAGCGGGAAGGGCAATGAGCAGTTCTTC.

The CDR3 loop reads CASSTGTATNEKLFF. The CDR3 DNA is TGTGCCAGCAGCACAGGGACAGCAACTAATGAAAAACTGTTTTTT. This chain uses TRBV5-5 with TRBJ1-4; 7 nucleotides match TRBD1. The ends lost 4 bases at V and 0 bases at J; junction bases unmatched: 3. The V gene's germline CDR1 is SGHKS and CDR2 YYEKEE (reference sequence). This CDR3 has 15 residues.

This clone was detected only once. The genes are TRBV6-1 and TRBJ1-1; perhaps TRBD1 as D (6 bases). Germline assignment: CDR1 MNHNS and CDR2 SASEGT. Trimming removed 0 bases from V and 7 bases from J, with 12 bases in between. CDR3 length: 14 residues. The CDR3 loop is CASSEAGRGHEAFF. CDR3 bases: TGTGCCAGCAGTGAAGCGGGGAGGGGACATGAAGCTTTCTTT.

The V call is TRBV2, the J call TRBJ2-7, with 7 nucleotides matching TRBD2. CDR1 is SNHLY, CDR2 FYNNEI, per germline. The CDR3 totals 10 residues. The J segment lost 13 bases and the V segment lost 3 bases, leaving 3 bases of the junction unmatched. The CDR3 sequence: CASSEREGYF. The CDR3 DNA is TGTGCCAGCAGTGAGAGGGAGGGTTACTTC. Full variable domain (missing parts from reference TRBV2 and TRBJ2-7): EPEVTQTPSHQVTQMGQEVILRCVPISNHLYFYWYRQILGQKVEFLVSFYNNEISEKSEIFDDQFSVERPDGSNFTLKIRSTKLEDSAMYFCASSEREGYFGPGTRLTVT.

CDR3 DNA sequence: TGTGCCAGCAGTGGCGGCGGGGCCGATAATCAGCCCCAGCATTTT. Protein product: CASSGGGADNQPQHF. The V gene is TRBV2, the J gene TRBJ1-5; a weak D match, TRBD1 (5 bases). Trimming stripped 4 bases from V and 4 bases from J, with 14 bases between. Germline V gene sequence: CDR1 SNHLY, CDR2 FYNNEI. The CDR3 totals 15 residues.

This sequence joins TRBV7-9 and TRBJ2-7; D gene ambiguous. Germline V gene sequence: CDR1 SEHNR, CDR2 FQNEAQ (reference sequence). V was cut by 1 base and J by 3 bases, with 7 bases left in between. CDR3 size: 13 residues. The CDR3 protein is CASSLGQNYEQYF. The CDR3 DNA follows: TGTGCCAGCAGCTTAGGGCAGAACTACGAGCAGTACTTC. Using reference TRBV7-9 and TRBJ2-7 for the parts outside the CDR3, the full variable domain is DTGVSQNPRHKITKRGQNVTFRCDPISEHNRLYWYRQTLGQGPEFLTYFQNEAQLEKSRLLSDRFSAERPKGSFSTLEIQRTEQGDSAMYLCASSLGQNYEQYFGPGTRLTVT.

The rearrangement uses TRBV6-5 and TRBJ2-7, with D unclear. V lost 0 bases, J lost 4 bases, and 10 bases lay in between. The germline V gene has CDR1 MNHEY and CDR2 SVGAGI. CDR3 size: 14 residues. Here the CDR3 DNA reads TGTGCCAGCAGTTACTCGGTTGCGAGGTACGAGCAGTACTTC. Amino acid sequence: CASSYSVARYEQYF.

J is TRBJ2-1 and V is TRBV27, with 8 bases matching TRBD2. CDR1 and CDR2 (germline): MNHEY, SMNVEV (reference sequence). The length of the CDR3 is 16 residues. V lost 3 bases to trimming and J lost 7 bases; unmatched junction nucleotides: 11. The CDR3 reads CASSLDGRAMGNEQFF. The CDR3, as DNA: TGTGCCAGCAGTTTGGACGGGAGGGCCATGGGGAATGAGCAGTTCTTC.